These 27 T cell receptor beta chains originate from one sample sequenced in a study of human T cells and chemical hapten exposure (dated by TCRdb to the early 2020s). The sample's time point label, decoded: patch test 1, 2 weeks after DPC sensitization. Reading the label with the study, this specimen's treatment or condition is: therapeutic diphenylcyclopropenone sensitization with weekly scalp DPC. The receptor library was made with RACE. Data came from a NextSeq 500. TCRdb took the public reads, trimmed them with fastp at Q25, ran MiXCR for clone calling and kept in-frame beta chains. Identical CDR3 protein sequences are pooled into one entry, listed with their most common genes and DNA. In all, the sample holds tens of thousands of distinct CDR3 sequences, and 10% to 13% of those were seen once. The top ten constitute more than 1.1% of the sample. The material sequenced was whole blood, taken in connection with sensitization to the hapten diphenylcyclopropenone (DPC). These receptors were obtained from a woman in her 50s with alopecia areata. Some clones in this sample may be carry-over from other donors' samples.

This clonotype was seen a few times. The V call is TRBV5-1, the J call TRBJ2-5; TRBD2 matches 8 bases. The CDR3 consists of 14 residues. Per the germline V gene, CDR1 is SGHRS and CDR2 is YFSETQ. The trim removed 2 bases at V and 1 base at J, leaving 1 base unmatched. The CDR3 DNA follows: TGCGCCAGCAGCTTAGCGGGGGCCCAAGAGACCCAGTACTTC. Its translation is CASSLAGAQETQYF.

J is TRBJ1-2 and V is TRBV18, with a possible D match to TRBD1 (6 bases). V lost 6 bases and J lost 6, with 23 bases in between. The germline CDR1 and CDR2 sequences are KGHSH and LQKENI. This CDR3 has 16 amino acids. The CDR3 reads CASSSSFRDKGHGYTF. CDR3 nucleotide sequence: TGTGCCAGCTCCTCGAGTTTCCGGGACAAGGGGCATGGCTACACCTTC.

This clonotype was recorded a few times. V gene TRBV5-1 combines with J gene TRBJ2-5, with 11 bases lining up with TRBD2. V shed 5 bases, J shed 1 base, and the junction held 4 bases outside the gene matches. Per germline, CDR1 SGHRS and CDR2 YFSETQ. CDR3 length: 15 residues. Here the CDR3 DNA reads TGCGCCAGCAGGAGGGGACTAGCGGCCCAAGAGACCCAGTACTTC. Encoded protein: CASRRGLAAQETQYF.

There are a few counts of this clonotype. The rearrangement links TRBV29-1 to TRBJ2-3; D possibly corresponds to TRBD2 (6 bases). This CDR3 comprises 13 residues. Germline CDR1 and CDR2: SQVTM and ANQGSEA. The V end lost 2 bases, the J end lost 1 base, and 7 bases lay between the germline ends. The CDR3 coding sequence is TGCAGCGTTGAACGCGGGGGCACAGATACGCAGTATTTT. It specifies CSVERGGTDTQYF.

This clonotype was observed a few times. Germline and junction disagree at one end, which may indicate a read error. The rearrangement links TRBV7-3 to TRBJ2-4, with 12 bases lining up with TRBD2. The CDR3 runs to 17 residues. CDR1 SGHTA and CDR2 FQGTGA come from the germline V gene. The CDR3 reads CASSPIGLAGGKNIHYF. In DNA, the CDR3 is TGTGCCAGCAGCCCAATAGGGCTAGCGGGAGGGAAGAACATTCATTACTTC.

J is TRBJ2-5 and V is TRBV18; D may match TRBD1 or TRBD2 (5 bases each). The germline V gene has CDR1 KGHSH and CDR2 LQKENI. With 4 bases removed from V and 0 bases from J, the gap between germline ends came to 9 bases. The CDR3 covers 14 residues. The CDR3 sequence is CASSRGRNQETQYF. Written as DNA, the CDR3 is TGTGCCAGCTCACGGGGACGGAACCAAGAGACCCAGTACTTC.

This clonotype was found a few times. This sequence joins TRBV7-6 and TRBJ1-6; tentatively, D is TRBD1 (6 bases). The CDR3 is 16 residues long. The V gene's germline CDR1 is SGHVS and CDR2 FNYEAQ. The V end lost 0 bases, the J end lost 9 bases, and 15 bases lay between the germline ends. The CDR3 reads CASSLARGAPSSPLHF. The CDR3 region has the DNA TGTGCCAGCAGCTTAGCGAGGGGGGCACCGAGTTCACCCCTCCACTTT.

This clonotype was observed a handful of times. V is TRBV7-9 and J is TRBJ2-5, with D unclear. With 5 bases removed from V and 5 bases from J, the gap between germline ends came to 9 bases. Germline values: CDR1 SEHNR, CDR2 FQNEAQ (reference sequence). The CDR3 totals 12 residues. DNA of the CDR3: TGTGCCAGCAGCCCCCCGGATGAGACCCAGTACTTC. This sequence encodes CASSPPDETQYF.

This clonotype was recorded at least ten times. This rearrangement joins TRBV18 to TRBJ2-1, with D possibly matching TRBD1 (6 bases). V lost 2 bases to trimming and J lost 7 bases, with 6 bases between them. Germline CDR1 and CDR2: KGHSH and LQKENI. The CDR3 has 12 amino acids. The CDR3 DNA is TGTGCCAGCTCACCAACAGGGAATGAGCAGTTCTTC. It codes for CASSPTGNEQFF.

The gene calls are TRBV7-2 and TRBJ2-3, with D maybe TRBD1 (5 bases). This CDR3 contains 14 residues. Trimming stripped 1 base from V and 5 bases from J, with 10 bases between. The germline gives CDR1 SGHTA, CDR2 FQGNSA. CDR3 DNA sequence: TGTGCCAGCAGCTTAGGCCCAGGGAAAGATACGCAGTATTTT. It codes for CASSLGPGKDTQYF. The whole variable domain, filled in from reference TRBV7-2 and TRBJ2-3, reads GAGVSQSPSNKVTEKGKDVELRCDPISGHTALYWYRQSLGQGLEFLIYFQGNSAPDKSGLPSDRFSAERTGGSVSTLTIQRTQQEDSAVYLCASSLGPGKDTQYFGPGTRLTVL.

V and J are TRBV28 and TRBJ1-5, with D maybe TRBD1 (5 bases). CDR3 length equals 15 residues. V gave up 5 bases and J gave up 1 base, with 12 bases separating them. The germline gives CDR1 MDHEN, CDR2 SYDVKM. For the CDR3, the DNA is TGTGCCAGCAGTCAGCCCCGGGGGAGCAATCAGCCCCAGCATTTT. It is translated as CASSQPRGSNQPQHF.

J is TRBJ2-1 and V is TRBV6-5, with 8 bases fitting TRBD1. The trim removed 6 bases at V and 6 bases at J, leaving 10 bases unmatched. CDR1 and CDR2 (germline): MNHEY, SVGAGI. The CDR3 spans 15 residues. The CDR3 DNA reads TGTGCCAGCAGGGGGTGGACAGGGATATCCAATGAGCAGTTCTTC. Protein product: CASRGWTGISNEQFF.

This clonotype was counted a few times. The V call is TRBV7-2, the J call TRBJ1-2; 9 nucleotides line up with TRBD1. CDR1 is SGHTA, CDR2 FQGNSA, per germline. The CDR3 consists of 15 residues. V lost 3 bases and J lost 4; bases outside the gene matches: 6. CDR3 protein: CASSLGGQGTYGYTF. The DNA for the CDR3 is TGTGCCAGCAGCTTGGGGGGACAGGGAACCTATGGCTACACCTTC. Full variable domain (outside the CDR3, taken from reference TRBV7-2 and TRBJ1-2): GAGVSQSPSNKVTEKGKDVELRCDPISGHTALYWYRQSLGQGLEFLIYFQGNSAPDKSGLPSDRFSAERTGGSVSTLTIQRTQQEDSAVYLCASSLGGQGTYGYTFGSGTRLTVV.

The V call is TRBV7-3, the J call TRBJ2-1; TRBD2 matches at 9 bases. V was pared by 5 bases and J by 7 bases, with 15 bases of the junction left unmatched. Germline-derived CDR1 and CDR2 are SGHTA and FQGTGA. CDR3 size: 17 residues. The DNA of the CDR3 is TGTGCCAGCAGCCTGTACCCCGGGACTAGCAGATGGAATGAGCAGTTCTTC. It yields the protein CASSLYPGTSRWNEQFF. The complete variable domain, with remaining parts taken from reference TRBV7-3 and TRBJ2-1, reads GAGVSQTPSNKVTEKGKYVELRCDPISGHTALYWYRQSLGQGPEFLIYFQGTGAADDSGLPNDRFFAVRPEGSVSTLKIQRTERGDSAVYLCASSLYPGTSRWNEQFFGPGTRLTVL.

This clonotype was recorded many times. The chain couples TRBV10-3 to TRBJ2-1; 8 bases are shared with TRBD1. Germline CDR1 ENHRY, CDR2 SYGVKD. V lost 3 bases and J lost 3; bases outside the gene matches: 1. CDR3 length: 14 residues. CDR3 loop: CAISDRGLYNEQFF. DNA of the CDR3: TGTGCCATCAGTGACAGGGGGCTCTACAATGAGCAGTTCTTC.

This chain's CDR3 is CASSSGGSGYTF. In DNA form, the CDR3 reads TGTGCCAGCTCAAGCGGAGGTTCTGGCTACACCTTC. The chain is built from TRBV18 and TRBJ1-2; no clear D. This CDR3 is built from 12 residues. Germline CDR1 KGHSH, CDR2 LQKENI. Trimming pared 5 bases from V and 7 bases from J, leaving 11 bases between.

V is TRBV20-1 and J is TRBJ2-7; 12 nucleotides agree with TRBD2. V was pared by 6 bases and J by 7 bases, with 7 bases of the junction left unmatched. There are 13 residues in the CDR3. Germline V gene lookup returns CDR1 DFQATT and CDR2 SNEGSKA (reference sequence). The CDR3 nucleotides read TGCAGTGCACTGACTAGCGGGAGTATGGAGCAGTACTTC. It is translated as CSALTSGSMEQYF.

The chain couples TRBV28 to TRBJ1-1; 8 nucleotides match TRBD1. Germline CDR1 is MDHEN and CDR2 is SYDVKM. Trimming cost V 8 bases and J 5 bases; bases outside gene matches: 7. This CDR3 has 13 amino acids. DNA of the CDR3: TGTGCCAGCGAGAAGGACAGGGTTACTGAAGCTTTCTTT. Protein product: CASEKDRVTEAFF.

In regard to this clonotype: Given a much more abundant clone one base away, this may be a read error. The rearrangement uses TRBV4-3 and TRBJ1-2; 9 nucleotides line up with TRBD1. Germline assignment: CDR1 LGHNA and CDR2 YSLEER. This CDR3 is built from 15 residues. This CDR3 is CTSSQRGQGNYGYTF. The CDR3, as DNA: TGCACCAGCAGCCAAAGGGGACAGGGCAACTATGGCTACACCTTC.

The rearrangement joins TRBV5-4 to TRBJ2-7, with 8 bases aligning to TRBD2. Germline V gene data show CDR1 as SGHNT and CDR2 as YYREEE (reference sequence). This CDR3 region has 15 residues. Trimming removed 5 bases from V and 3 bases from J; junction bases left unmatched: 10. CDR3 DNA sequence: TGTGCCAGCAGTCCTGCGGGGGGATTTGACTACGAGCAGTACTTC. This encodes CASSPAGGFDYEQYF. The whole variable domain, remainder taken from reference TRBV5-4 and TRBJ2-7, is ETGVTQSPTHLIKTRGQQVTLRCSSQSGHNTVSWYQQALGQGPQFIFQYYREEENGRGNFPPRFSGLQFPNYSSELNVNALELDDSALYLCASSPAGGFDYEQYFGPGTRLTVT.

This clonotype has a handful of counts. The V and J genes are TRBV4-3 and TRBJ2-3; 8 nucleotides line up with TRBD2. Germline V gene lookup returns CDR1 LGHNA and CDR2 YSLEER. The CDR3 spans 15 residues. V shed 3 bases and J 4 bases; nucleotides not matched to a gene: 6. CDR3 region: CASSQIGRVADTQYF. The CDR3 DNA is TGCGCCAGCAGCCAGATCGGGAGGGTAGCAGATACGCAGTATTTT.

This CDR3 reads CASSAVGEQFF. The CDR3 nucleotides are TGCGCCAGCAGTGCGGTGGGTGAGCAGTTCTTC. The rearrangement links TRBV10-2 to TRBJ2-1; D gene ambiguous. V was trimmed by 4 bases and J by 9 bases, leaving 7 bases between them. Germline assignment: CDR1 WSHSY and CDR2 SAAADI. CDR3 length: 11 residues.

The V gene is TRBV15, the J gene TRBJ2-3; TRBD1 aligns across 8 bases. Per the germline V gene, CDR1 is LNHNV and CDR2 is YYDKDF (reference sequence). The CDR3 runs 16 residues. Trimming removed 4 bases from V and 4 bases from J; junction bases left unmatched: 10. The CDR3 DNA is TGTGCCACCAGCACCATACAGGGGGTTAGCTCAGATACGCAGTATTTT. It encodes CATSTIQGVSSDTQYF.

This clonotype has only a few counts. The chain recombines TRBV28 with TRBJ1-2; D is possibly TRBD1 (5 bases). CDR3 length: 11 amino acids. The V gene lost 8 bases and the J gene lost 5 bases, with 9 bases spanning the gap. Germline CDR1 reads MDHEN; CDR2 reads SYDVKM. CDR3 protein: CASRGGYGYTF. Here the CDR3 DNA reads TGTGCCAGCCGCGGGGGTTATGGCTACACCTTC.

This clonotype appeared many times. The CDR3, as DNA: TGTGCCAGCAGCCAAACTTTAATGGGGGGTTCACCCCTCCACTTT. This sequence encodes CASSQTLMGGSPLHF. The V and J genes are TRBV3-1 and TRBJ1-6, with D maybe TRBD1 (5 bases). The V gene's germline CDR1 is LGHDT and CDR2 YNNKEL (reference sequence). Trimming stripped 2 bases from V and 9 bases from J, with 14 bases between. The CDR3 is 15 residues long.

This chain connects TRBV11-2 to TRBJ2-6; no firm D call. From germline, CDR1 is SGHAT and CDR2 FQNNGV. CDR3 length: 14 residues. Trimming pared 5 bases from V and 5 bases from J, leaving 10 bases between. The CDR3 bases are TGTGCCAGCAGCATCGACCCAAGGGCCAACGTCCTGACTTTC. Its translation is CASSIDPRANVLTF.

This clonotype was observed many times. V is TRBV6-2 or TRBV6-3 and J is TRBJ1-1, with 11 positions matching TRBD1. The CDR3 length is 15 residues. Germline V gene lookup returns CDR1 MNHEY and CDR2 SVGEGT. The V gene end was trimmed by 5 bases and the J gene end by 4 bases; junction bases not matched to a gene: 6. The CDR3 protein is CASSRRTGGGTEAFF. CDR3 sequence (DNA): TGTGCCAGCAGTCGCCGGACAGGGGGCGGCACTGAAGCTTTCTTT.